The rows below give T cell receptor beta chains drawn from one sample of a study of CD8 T cells in ankylosing spondylitis. TCRdb itself ran the 5' RACE reads through MiXCR, one entry per CDR3 protein. The data hold some 330,000 distinct CDR3 sequences, with 6.5% to 10% observed a single time. The sequenced material came from blood, either unsorted or a sorted T cell fraction (not recorded which). Receptor source: a male donor with ankylosing spondylitis. Both conserved end residues are part of each CDR3. A D gene is named only where the DNA matches it firmly. Only part of the rows carry a size: once, few, many, or a class if the clone is expanded.

size: -
D: -
J: TRBJ2-4
V: TRBV9
CDR3: CASSVRPAEGRNIQYF
DNA: TGTGCCAGCAGCGTCCGGCCCGCGGAGGGGAGAAACATTCAGTACTTC

size: many
D: -
J: TRBJ1-1
V: TRBV29-1
CDR3: CSVGNTEAFF
DNA: TGCAGCGTTGGGAACACTGAAGCTTTCTTT

size: -
D: TRBD2
J: TRBJ2-7
V: TRBV2
CDR3: CASSEAGTSAYEQYF
DNA: TGTGCCAGCAGTGAAGCTGGGACTAGCGCCTACGAGCAGTACTTC

size: -
D: -
J: TRBJ2-1
V: TRBV3-1
CDR3: CASRHRDLHPNEQFF
DNA: TGTGCCAGCAGGCACCGGGACCTCCACCCCAATGAGCAGTTCTTC

size: many
D: -
J: TRBJ1-4
V: TRBV25-1
CDR3: CASSRGFNEKLFF
DNA: TGTGCCAGCAGTCGCGGGTTTAATGAAAAACTGTTTTTT

size: few
D: -
J: TRBJ2-7
V: TRBV2
CDR3: CASTGRTVTYEQYF
DNA: TGTGCCAGCACAGGCCGGACAGTAACCTACGAGCAGTACTTC

size: -
D: -
J: TRBJ2-7
V: TRBV20-1
CDR3: CSAWGLAEGFEQYF
DNA: TGCAGTGCTTGGGGGCTAGCGGAGGGGTTCGAGCAGTACTTC

size: many
D: TRBD2
J: TRBJ2-2
V: TRBV5-1
CDR3: CASSLASGKGGELFF
DNA: TGCGCCAGCAGCTTGGCTAGCGGGAAAGGCGGGGAGCTGTTTTTT

size: -
D: -
J: TRBJ1-4
V: TRBV7-9
CDR3: CASSLVGLGEKLFF
DNA: TGTGCCAGCAGCTTAGTAGGGCTCGGCGAAAAACTGTTTTTT

size: few
D: TRBD1
J: TRBJ2-7
V: TRBV18
CDR3: CASSPADRAHSYEQYF
DNA: TGTGCCAGCTCACCAGCAGACAGGGCCCACTCCTACGAGCAGTACTTC

size: -
D: -
J: TRBJ2-4
V: TRBV4-3
CDR3: CASSQDGRNIQYF
DNA: TGCGCCAGCAGCCAAGATGGACGAAACATTCAGTACTTC

size: many
D: -
J: TRBJ2-2
V: TRBV20-1
CDR3: CSASVLAPGELFF
DNA: TGCAGTGCTAGTGTTCTAGCGCCCGGGGAGCTGTTTTTT

size: few
D: -
J: TRBJ2-7
V: TRBV7-9
CDR3: CASSSPTAIHEQYF
DNA: TGTGCCAGCAGCTCGCCAACCGCCATTCACGAGCAGTACTTC

size: few
D: TRBD1
J: TRBJ2-2
V: TRBV16
CDR3: CASSRTGQAKTGELFF
DNA: TGTGCCAGCAGCCGCACCGGACAGGCTAAGACCGGGGAGCTGTTTTTT

size: few
D: -
J: TRBJ1-1
V: TRBV27
CDR3: CASSVVGEVEAFF
DNA: TGTGCCAGCAGTGTCGTGGGGGAGGTGGAAGCTTTCTTT

size: few
D: TRBD2
J: TRBJ2-7
V: TRBV5-1
CDR3: CASSLFAGEGTYEQYF
DNA: TGCGCCAGCAGCTTGTTTGCGGGAGAGGGGACCTACGAGCAGTACTTC

size: few
D: -
J: TRBJ2-7
V: TRBV9
CDR3: CASSLGVASSYEQYF
DNA: TGTGCCAGCAGCCTCGGGGTGGCAAGCTCCTACGAGCAGTACTTC

size: -
D: -
J: TRBJ1-5
V: TRBV7-2
CDR3: CASTTGSNQPQHF
DNA: TGTGCCAGCACAACAGGTAGCAATCAGCCCCAGCATTTT

size: few
D: -
J: TRBJ2-2
V: TRBV20-1
CDR3: CSASEGPNTGELFF
DNA: TGCAGTGCTAGTGAGGGTCCGAACACCGGGGAGCTGTTTTTT

size: -
D: -
J: TRBJ1-3
V: TRBV7-2
CDR3: CASSSRDSAYSGNTIYF
DNA: TGTGCCAGCAGCTCCCGGGACTCAGCTTACTCTGGAAACACCATATATTTT

size: -
D: -
J: TRBJ2-1
V: TRBV7-7
CDR3: CASSLGTGGLNEQFF
DNA: TGTGCTAGCAGCTTAGGGACTGGGGGGCTTAATGAGCAGTTCTTC

size: -
D: -
J: TRBJ1-4
V: TRBV20-1
CDR3: CSARKINEKLFF
DNA: TGCAGTGCTAGGAAGATAAATGAAAAACTGTTTTTT